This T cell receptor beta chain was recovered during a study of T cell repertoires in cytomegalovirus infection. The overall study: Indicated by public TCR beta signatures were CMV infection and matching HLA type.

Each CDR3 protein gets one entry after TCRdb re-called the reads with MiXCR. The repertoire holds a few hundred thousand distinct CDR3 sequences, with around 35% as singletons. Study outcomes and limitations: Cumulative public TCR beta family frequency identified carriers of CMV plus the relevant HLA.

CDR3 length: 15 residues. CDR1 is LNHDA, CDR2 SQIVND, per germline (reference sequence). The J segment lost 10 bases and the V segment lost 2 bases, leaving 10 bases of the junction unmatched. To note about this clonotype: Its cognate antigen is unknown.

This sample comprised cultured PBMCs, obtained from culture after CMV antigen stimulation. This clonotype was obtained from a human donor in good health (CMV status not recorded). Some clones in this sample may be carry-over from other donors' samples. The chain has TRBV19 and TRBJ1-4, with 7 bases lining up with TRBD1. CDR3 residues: CASSISRTGPRKLFF. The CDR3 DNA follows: TGTGCCAGTAGTATAAGCCGGACAGGTCCACGAAAACTGTTTTTT.